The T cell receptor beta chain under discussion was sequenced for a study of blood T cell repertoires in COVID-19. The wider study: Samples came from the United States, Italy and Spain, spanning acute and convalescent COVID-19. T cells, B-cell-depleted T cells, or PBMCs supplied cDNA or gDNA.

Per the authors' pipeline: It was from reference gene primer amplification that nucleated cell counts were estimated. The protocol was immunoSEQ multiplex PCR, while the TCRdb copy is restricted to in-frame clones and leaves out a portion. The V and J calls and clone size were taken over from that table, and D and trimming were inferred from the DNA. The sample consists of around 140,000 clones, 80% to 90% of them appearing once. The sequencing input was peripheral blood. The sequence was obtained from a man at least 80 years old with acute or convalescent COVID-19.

The CDR3 DNA reads as TGTGCCAGCAGTTACTCGTCGACAGGGGTTGGCTACACCTTC. It codes for CASSYSSTGVGYTF. The chain carries TRBV6-5 and TRBJ1-2; 8 bases are shared with TRBD1. J was trimmed by 7 bases and V by 0 bases; bases with no gene match: 4. The CDR3 contains 14 residues. Germline values: CDR1 MNHEY, CDR2 SVGAGI.